A selection of T cell receptor beta chains follows, all from one sample in a study of cytomegalovirus exposure and HLA in healthy donors. Assay: immunoSEQ multiplex PCR; the TCRdb copy retains only in-frame clones and omits some. The data hold around 170,000 clones, with approximately 78% observed a single time. Sequencing was done on a sample of PBMCs. The origin of the receptors is a woman aged 18-30 years in good health and CMV-seronegative. The CDR3 runs from the conserved cysteine through the conserved F or W. Each record gives: J gene, clone size, V gene, CDR3 protein. For some rows the clone size is stated as once, few or many, or as a class when expanded; others skip it.

J: TRBJ1-4; size: NA; V: TRBV7-9; CDR3: CASSLGGGNEKLFF
J: TRBJ1-1; size: NA; V: TRBV6-6; CDR3: CASRTPGGNTEAFF
J: TRBJ2-3; size: once; V: TRBV9; CDR3: CASSAVLSTDTQYF
J: TRBJ2-2; size: NA; V: TRBV27; CDR3: CASSLSTGGPEELFF
J: TRBJ1-4; size: NA; V: TRBV5-1; CDR3: CASSLSGATNEKLFF
J: TRBJ2-7; size: NA; V: TRBV19; CDR3: CASSSGTGSSYEQYF
J: TRBJ2-5; size: NA; V: TRBV9; CDR3: CASSMDGRPKQETQYF
J: TRBJ2-3; size: NA; V: TRBV19; CDR3: CASSTPLYGGNTDTQYF
J: TRBJ2-3; size: NA; V: TRBV7-9; CDR3: CASSQWGGTDTQYF
J: TRBJ2-7; size: NA; V: TRBV18; CDR3: CASSPRDRGVYEQYF
J: TRBJ2-1; size: few; V: TRBV11-2; CDR3: CASSLTGGGRGEQFF
J: TRBJ2-2; size: NA; V: TRBV7-8; CDR3: CASSLGLAGPTGELFF
J: TRBJ2-5; size: NA; V: TRBV6-6; CDR3: CASSYSSGVETQYF
J: TRBJ1-2; size: once; V: TRBV30; CDR3: CAWSIDFNYGYTF
J: TRBJ1-5; size: NA; V: TRBV30; CDR3: CAWRGTGGFSNQPQHF
J: TRBJ1-6; size: few; V: TRBV6-5; CDR3: CASSQGGGYNSPLHF
J: TRBJ1-2; size: NA; V: TRBV4-1; CDR3: CASSPDRGWYGYTF
J: TRBJ2-1; size: NA; V: TRBV7-3; CDR3: CASSMDNPNEQFF
J: TRBJ2-3; size: NA; V: TRBV6-5; CDR3: CASRVRVSSTDTQYF
J: TRBJ2-3; size: once; V: TRBV7-9; CDR3: CASSLQGASDTQYF
J: TRBJ2-2; size: NA; V: TRBV27; CDR3: CASSLERQTGELFF
J: TRBJ2-6; size: NA; V: TRBV14; CDR3: CASRAGTGHFPTNVLTF
J: TRBJ2-1; size: NA; V: TRBV5-1; CDR3: CASSPLTGVDNEQFF
J: TRBJ1-2; size: NA; V: TRBV6-5; CDR3: CASSYDSNYGYTF
J: TRBJ1-1; size: NA; V: TRBV27; CDR3: CASSLYGAGEAFF
J: TRBJ2-1; size: NA; V: TRBV7-2; CDR3: CASSLGDREVYNEQFF
J: TRBJ2-1; size: NA; V: TRBV29-1; CDR3: CSVEKAAGSDEQFF
J: TRBJ1-3; size: NA; V: TRBV5-6; CDR3: CASSTRGNTIYF
J: TRBJ2-7; size: few; V: TRBV30; CDR3: CAGFGSGFEQYF
J: TRBJ2-7; size: NA; V: TRBV28; CDR3: CASRDRVRTYEQYF
J: TRBJ1-4; size: NA; V: TRBV6-6; CDR3: CASSYPRGEKLFF
J: TRBJ2-1; size: NA; V: TRBV27; CDR3: CASSGGVGEGPDEQFF
J: TRBJ1-4; size: few; V: TRBV5-1; CDR3: CASSGTFPRASEKLFF
J: TRBJ1-2; size: NA; V: TRBV21-1; CDR3: CASSKRDRVTYGYTF
J: TRBJ1-1; size: once; V: TRBV5-1; CDR3: CASSLARGAEAFF
J: TRBJ1-2; size: NA; V: TRBV5-1; CDR3: CASSYLQGESTGYTF
J: TRBJ2-5; size: NA; V: TRBV6-5; CDR3: CASSLRGIGETQYF
J: TRBJ2-4; size: NA; V: TRBV27; CDR3: CASTTIGAGAKNIQYF
J: TRBJ2-7; size: NA; V: TRBV18; CDR3: CASSSGLVEEQYF
J: TRBJ1-1; size: NA; V: TRBV27; CDR3: CASSPRVNTEAFF
J: TRBJ2-5; size: once; V: TRBV19; CDR3: CASSIRFFQETQYF